This note documents a single TCR beta chain sequence. This clonotype was observed many times. The target of this receptor is not known. At one end, the junction sequence differs from germline, possibly due to a read error. The sample belongs to a study of Graves' ophthalmopathy and Graves' hyperthyroidism (dated by TCRdb to the late 2010s). Background on the whole study: Peripheral blood samples were taken at the time of initial diagnosis, before any treatment was given. To tell Graves' ophthalmopathy apart from Graves' hyperthyroidism, and to predict which patients would progress to ophthalmopathy, the study relied on TCR beta repertoire signatures. In total, around 140 blood samples were TCR-sequenced: 40 to 45 ophthalmopathy, under 80 hyperthyroidism and about 17 hyperthyroidism-to-ophthalmopathy patients. To explore V-J signatures distinguishing ophthalmopathy from hyperthyroidism, a discovery set of more than 95 patients (around 42 ophthalmopathy, some 55 stable hyperthyroidism) was enrolled. For independent validation, a separate cohort was made up of fewer than 20 hyperthyroidism patients plus 17 patients who later progressed from hyperthyroidism to ophthalmopathy. T-cell repertoires of thyroid tissue and blood were compared in six or seven hyperthyroidism patients. Following sample collection, hyperthyroidism patients were given methimazole at a starting dose of 30 mg daily, and ophthalmopathy patients were given high-dose intravenous methylprednisolone. The 100 or so discovery patients were divided at random into training and test sets in a 7:3 ratio.

Ophthalmopathy patients had moderately to severely active disease, Clinical Activity Score of at least 3, NOSPECS grade of at least 4, and disease duration under 3 months. Patients were excluded if they had other autoimmune diseases, uncontrolled infections, pregnancy or lactation. Diagnosis was based on clinical symptoms, serum thyroxine, TRAb, thyroid ultrasound and orbital computed tomography. Ficoll-Paque density gradient centrifugation was used to isolate PBMCs from about 10 ml of fresh peripheral blood. Total RNA was extracted using Trizol reagent, and RNA quality was checked on an Agilent 2100 Bioanalyzer. The CDR3 runs 16 residues from the cysteine to the phenylalanine. Solely the CDR3 DNA is kept, with 48 bases framed from the first base. CDR1 SGHAT and CDR2 FQNNGV were looked up in the germline V gene. TCR beta CDR3 regions were amplified from RNA transcripts for repertoire sequencing. The first round was an RT-PCR using HTBI primers with the Qiagen OneStep RT-PCR kit, and this first round was followed by a second-round multiplex PCR, then size selection and purification. Libraries were sequenced paired-end with 100 bp reads on an Illumina HiSeq2000. The published analysis was carried out like this. SOAPnuke was used to process the reads, throwing out any read that had adapters, had uncalled bases, had a mean Phred below 15, or lacked an exact constant-primer or identifier match. High-quality paired reads were merged with COPE v1.2.5. Unique nucleotide sequences were defined as clonotypes and aligned to IMGT TRB V, D and J references using MiTCR v1.1. The analysis was limited to V-J combinations with a frequency above 0.0001, which together covered 99% to 99.2% of repertoires. For each V-J combination, a TCR clonal expansion and chaos score was defined as the ratio of F50 clonal expansion to chaos observed in the TCRdist matrix. Features were reduced by Welch's t-statistics and random forest to 10 to 15 V-J combinations, which fed a naive Bayes classifier. The similarity between thyroid and blood repertoires was quantified using the Morisita-Horn index. TCRdb reprocessing: public reads trimmed at Q25 with fastp, clones called with MiXCR, in-frame beta chains kept. Identical CDR3 protein sequences are pooled into one entry, listed with their most common genes and DNA. The V and J calls were not made by the authors but by TCRdb's processing. This sample holds about 220,000 distinct CDR3 sequences; approximately 21% were observed only once. The ten largest clones take up 43% of the sample.

The paper as a whole reports these results and caveats: Most expanded thyroid clonotypes with a frequency above 0.001 also appeared in blood, which suggests that blood repertoires may reflect the immune response in the thyroid. In validation, the model predicted ophthalmopathy progression with about 71% sensitivity and approximately 75% specificity; 12 predicted patients were CT-confirmed with GO in a median of 6.5 months. No statistical method was used to set the sample size in advance, and the investigators knew which group each participant was assigned to. In cross-validation, the 13-signature model distinguished ophthalmopathy from stable hyperthyroidism with about 90% sensitivity and roughly 81% specificity, and in the test set the corresponding values were roughly 78% and 74%.

Source material: peripheral blood. The chain was built from TRBV11-2 and TRBJ2-2, with TRBD1 as a weak D call on 6 bases. The receptor comes from a woman between 45 and 65 years old with Graves' ophthalmopathy. Donor details come from another sample of the same person, matched by shared clones. The DNA sequence reads TGTGCCAGCAGCCTCGCTTGGGGGCGTCAAGCCGGGGAGCTGCTTTTT. The translation is CASSLAWGRQAGELLF. Outside the CDR3, residues come from the reference TRBV11-2 and TRBJ2-2 proteins, so the full variable domain is: EAGVAQSPRYKIIEKRQSVAFWCNPISGHATLYWYQQILGQGPKLLIQFQNNGVVDDSQLPKDRFSAERLKGVDSTLKIQPAKLEDSAVYLCASSLAWGRQAGELLFGEGSRLTVL.